This T cell receptor beta chain stems from a study of cytomegalovirus exposure and HLA in healthy donors. About the study: Among the 400 or so donors who were genotyped, about 80% fell in the genetic ancestry cluster that is associated with self-reported Caucasian donors. Study-wide results and caveats: What a later analysis showed was that several of the most significant clusters appeared linked to common viral pathogens. Cytomegalovirus association was assigned to some 160 TCR beta chains. Later analysis identified about 17,000 TCR beta sequences associated with HLA alleles, using a false discovery rate threshold of 0.05.

This clone was picked up one time. Its antigen is undetermined. PCR involved 60 Vbeta and 13 Jbeta primers. The data were produced by immunoSEQ multiplex PCR, yet TCRdb's version contains in-frame clones alone and is incomplete. Here the sample spans fewer than 250,000 clones, 60% to 80% being singletons. Source material: PBMCs. The origin of this receptor is a man in his late teens or twenties in good health and CMV-seronegative.

The CDR3 DNA is TGTGCCAGCAGTTCCCCTCTAGCGGTGACCTACGAGCAGTACTTC. Translated: CASSSPLAVTYEQYF. The genes are TRBV28 and TRBJ2-7, with 7 bases matching TRBD2. CDR3 length: 15 amino acids. Germline CDR1 MDHEN, CDR2 SYDVKM. Trimming cost V 4 bases and J 2 bases; bases outside gene matches: 8.